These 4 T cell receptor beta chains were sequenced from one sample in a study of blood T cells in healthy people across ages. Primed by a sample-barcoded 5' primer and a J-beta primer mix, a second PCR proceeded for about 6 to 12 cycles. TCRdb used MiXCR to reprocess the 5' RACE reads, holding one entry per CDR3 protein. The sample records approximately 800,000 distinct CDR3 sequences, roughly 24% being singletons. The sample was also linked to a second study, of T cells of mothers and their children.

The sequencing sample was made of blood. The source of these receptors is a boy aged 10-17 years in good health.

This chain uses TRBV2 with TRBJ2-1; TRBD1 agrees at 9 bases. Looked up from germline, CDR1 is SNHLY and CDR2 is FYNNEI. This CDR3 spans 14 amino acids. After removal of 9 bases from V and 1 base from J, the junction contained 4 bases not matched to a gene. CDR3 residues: CARSGTGSYNEQFF. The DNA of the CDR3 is TGTGCCAGGTCCGGGACAGGGTCCTACAATGAGCAGTTCTTC.

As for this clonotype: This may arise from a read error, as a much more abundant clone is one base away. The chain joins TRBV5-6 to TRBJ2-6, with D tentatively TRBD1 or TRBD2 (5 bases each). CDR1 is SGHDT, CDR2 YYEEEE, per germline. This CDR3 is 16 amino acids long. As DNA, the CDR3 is TGTGCCAGCAGCTTGATCGGGATCTCTGGGGCCAACGTCCCGACTTTC. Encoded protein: CASSLIGISGANVPTF.

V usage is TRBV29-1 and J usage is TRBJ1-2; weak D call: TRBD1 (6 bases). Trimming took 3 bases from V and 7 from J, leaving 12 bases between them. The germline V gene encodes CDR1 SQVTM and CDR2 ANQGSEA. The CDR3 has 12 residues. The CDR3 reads CSVERGTPGYTF. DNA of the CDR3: TGCAGCGTTGAGAGGGGGACCCCTGGCTACACCTTC.

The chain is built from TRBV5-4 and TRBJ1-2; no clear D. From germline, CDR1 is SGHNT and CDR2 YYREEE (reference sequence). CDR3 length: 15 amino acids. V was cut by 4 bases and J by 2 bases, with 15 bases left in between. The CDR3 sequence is CASSSGSDKNYGYTF. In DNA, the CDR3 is TGTGCCAGCAGCAGCGGTAGTGACAAAAACTATGGCTACACCTTC.